In its sample, the clone carrying this T cell receptor beta chain was seen once. The sample originates from a study of OX40 agonist ivuxolimab in advanced cancers. On the study more broadly: Administration of intravenous ivuxolimab to patients occurred every 2 weeks at 0.01 to 10 mg/kg. The mean age was approximately 60 years, ranging from 23 to 79, with more than 70% of participants male.

The CDR3 has 13 amino acids. TCRdb's copy holds only in-frame clones and misses some; the assay was immunoSEQ multiplex PCR. This sample has about 58,000 clones, with approximately 82% found just once. This chain connects TRBV21-1 to TRBJ1-1. TRBV21-1 is classified as a pseudogene. Sequencing was performed on CD4+ or CD8+ T cells sorted from blood, taken in a trial of the OX40 agonist ivuxolimab. The sequence was obtained from an adult with an advanced solid tumor such as melanoma, head and neck, liver or kidney cancer. In DNA form, the CDR3 reads TGTGCCAGCAGGGTAGTTGGTACCACTGAAGCTTTCTTT. This translates into CASRVVGTTEAFF.